This TCR beta chain was identified in a study of cytomegalovirus exposure and HLA in healthy donors (dated by TCRdb to about 2017). Context from the whole study: An earlier analysis of 587 of the donors reported 250 to 300 Gb of sequence data and 95 million to 140 million unique TCR beta sequences obtained from roughly 180 million T cells. To study patterns of TCR occurrence, a later analysis re-analyzed previously published TCR beta repertoires from around 670 donors and added high-resolution HLA genotyping. Donor age, sex, ethnicity and CMV serostatus were compiled alongside the repertoire data. Of the roughly 390 genotyped donors, 65% to 90% fell in the genetic ancestry cluster associated with self-reported Caucasian donors. In a later genetic analysis, genome-wide SNP genotypes for about three fifths of the 666 donors were used, and that subset was treated as a discovery cohort. About five DR-DQ haplotypes were treated as single units for association and clustering because of strong linkage in the cohort. Both class I and class II loci were covered by HLA typing, at four-digit resolution. An early release covering roughly 600 HLA-typed donors comprised approximately 290 gigabases of sequencing data and some 79 million unique TCR sequences. High-throughput TCR immunosequencing, statistical association of individual TCRs with disease status, and machine learning were combined to predict cytomegalovirus infection status. Typing coverage varied by locus: roughly 629-640 donors for A, B, C, DRB1 and DQB1; roughly 520 for DQA1; more than 600 for DPA1; some 470 for DPB1. In addition to the first cohort of about 650 subjects, a separate validation cohort of 100 to 150 different subjects was used. All discovery cohort repertoires had been generated using a single sequencing platform. Rather than drawing on any new phenotypic data, the later analysis identified candidate immune exposures from TCR beta sequences and the way those sequences occurred across donors. The study profiled the T cell repertoires of about 720 subjects by immunosequencing and related them to cytomegalovirus serostatus. Among some 410 genotyped donors of the cohort, an average of about 240,000 unique TCR beta nucleotide sequences were sequenced per donor, 15% to 20% of them non-productive. In an earlier analysis of 587 of the donors, high-throughput TCR beta sequencing was used to judge whether each TCR beta V gene segment behaved as functional or pseudogenic. The study was designed to test whether signatures of past pathogen exposure could be identified by cataloging public T cell receptors. Results the study describes overall, beyond this receptor: An earlier analysis of approximately 500 of the donors showed that most TCR beta V segments appeared in productive rearrangements either about 87% or about 30% of the time, which broadly matched IMGT annotations. The presence/absence analyses assumed that sequencing depth was roughly uniform across donors, and that assumption may not be true. According to a later analysis, TCR association rates differed among HLA loci, with DRB1 alleles showing the most associated TCRs and HLA-C alleles showing the fewest. The study listed approximately 150 TCR beta chains as associated with cytomegalovirus. Compared with equally common non-associated chains, HLA-associated TCR beta chains in a later analysis were more clonally expanded and had lower generation probabilities. A later genetic analysis reported fewer N-insertions in productive TCRs among donors in an Asian-associated ancestry cluster than the roughly 720-donor mean. Strong co-occurrence of HLA alleles, especially DR and DQ, made assigning TCR associations to individual alleles difficult. Because HLA typing was unavailable for some donors at each locus, only the typed subset was used in association tests. Because the 87-base-pair reads could not distinguish some IMGT-functional V segments, including TRBV6-2 and TRBV6-3, those segments were excluded. The classifier was reported to diagnose cytomegalovirus status with high specificity and sensitivity in both the original cohort and the validation cohort. In vitro tests confirmed that a few of the cytomegalovirus-associated TCR beta chains recognize cytomegalovirus antigens. A later analysis associated roughly 17,000 TCR beta sequences with specific HLA alleles at a false discovery rate of 0.05. According to a later analysis, parvovirus B19, influenza, CMV and Epstein-Barr virus appeared linked to several top co-occurrence clusters. V-gene and J-gene trimming of TCR beta chains was associated with a missense DCLRE1C variant in a later genetic analysis, and the association was replicated in an independent cohort. In a later analysis, most CMV-associated TCR beta chains were found to appear HLA-restricted, with HLA associations seemingly driven largely by CMV exposure. Correlated functional status among segregating V segments might be attributable to linkage disequilibrium, but an unknown experimental factor could not be ruled out. This cohort had only TCR beta chains sequenced, and the lack of alpha or paired-chain data limited which features could be detected. A further reported finding was that TCR beta sequences accurately predicted the HLA-A and HLA-B alleles for most subjects in the first cohort. CMV serostatus was the only immune exposure information available for the cohort. A cluster of highly shared sequence variants was judged likely to represent a technical artifact of the sequencing pipeline. The authors suggested that the approach could potentially be extended to other disease states and immunological phenotypes. Most TCR sequences were seen in very few donors, while some public TCRs were found in many individuals. Over 15 rarely observed V segments, including chromosome 9 orphons, were excluded from the earlier analysis of about 600 of the donors because counts were too low.

This clone has a handful of counts. The antigen it recognizes is unknown. No qualities accompany the bases; no much larger clone lies one base away. The CDR3 starts with the cysteine, ends with the phenylalanine, and has 14 residues. Only the CDR3 part of the read is kept: 42 bases, read in frame from the first base. Cut back by 2 bases and 4 bases, the V and J ends lie 10 bases apart. Taken from the germline V gene (reference sequence), the CDR1 and CDR2 loops are SEHNR and FQNEAQ. The cohort comprised 550 to 700 healthy bone marrow donors. At the time of sampling, every cohort member was nominally healthy, though immune exposures that went unrecorded were likely present. The donor tested CMV seropositive and was one of the 289 seropositive cohort members. Each donor provided a peripheral blood sample, and peripheral blood mononuclear cells were used for TCR beta sequencing. Genomic DNA was extracted from the blood cell samples with the Qiagen DNeasy Blood Extraction Kit.

Library preparation employed the immunoSEQ multiplex PCR assay. A mixture of 60 forward primers for TCR Vbeta segments and 13 reverse primers for TCR Jbeta segments was used in the multiplex PCR. Amplification of the CDR3 region of rearranged TCR beta genes was performed with a multiplex PCR assay on genomic DNA. Amplified TCR beta libraries were sequenced as 87-base-pair reads on the Illumina HiSeq System. Per the authors' processing: A later analysis counted some 80 million unique TCR beta chains across the 600 to 850 repertoires, and 9.5 million to 11 million of these chains were shared by at least two donors. A nearest-neighbor algorithm error-corrected the raw reads and collapsed the reads into unique sequences, merging closely related sequences to remove PCR and sequencing errors. Alignment of CDR3 sequences to IMGT reference sequences was used to assign V, D and J gene segments. For a sequence to be retained, a match of at least six nucleotides was required to both a V gene segment and a J gene segment. A rearrangement counted as productive if the CDR3 had no stop codons and remained in frame with V and J, and every other rearrangement counted as non-productive. CDR3 was defined by IMGT convention, running from the second conserved V-encoded cysteine to the conserved J-encoded phenylalanine. Sequences without an unambiguous match to a single V gene segment were excluded from the earlier analysis of about 630 of the donors. In an earlier analysis of around 600 of the donors, V segments were called functional above 56.7% productive rearrangements and were called segregating when the between-donor standard deviation exceeded 5%. A statistical classification framework was built to diagnose cytomegalovirus status from the catalog of TCR beta chain sequences. In a later analysis, V and J genes were assigned by comparing TCR nucleotide sequences against IMGT/GENE-DB human TR gene sequences. A later analysis assigned CDR3 sequences and most-parsimonious VDJ recombination scenarios with the TCRdist pipeline. In a later analysis, each TCR beta chain was defined by its CDR3 amino acid sequence together with its V-gene family, and reads without a unique V-gene family were excluded. As a way to deal with suspected cross-contamination and a sequencing artifact, a later analysis dropped over 550 nucleotide sequences that were highly shared and had low generation probability. In a later analysis, a clonal expansion index was calculated for each public chain from normalized within-repertoire ranks of inferred template counts. In a later analysis, generation probabilities were computed using a VDJ recombination model fitted to out-of-frame rearrangements, and the results were checked against IGoR. In a later analysis, TCR-TCR, TCR-HLA and TCR-CMV co-occurrence was scored with hypergeometric tests, and a repertoire-size bias correction was applied to TCR pairs. False discovery rates were estimated in a later analysis by permuting HLA or CMV assignments 20 times. In a later analysis, co-occurring TCRs were grouped using DBSCAN, and TCRdist sequence similarity was added for clustering within HLA-allele-positive subsets. Repertoires with fewer than 30,000 or more than 120,000 public chains, plus five repertoires with anomalous nucleotide sharing, were excluded from co-occurrence clustering. Drawn from immuneACCESS, this table holds only the in-frame rearrangements with V and J called that TCRdb kept. Clones are partly lost; checked studies trace under half to an unresolved V gene and leave the rest unexplained. The D gene and trimming were derived from the DNA, and the V and J assignments and clone size from that table. Here the sample has roughly 75,000 clones; approximately 80% occur a single time. The ten most abundant clones make up approximately 17% of the sample.

This clonotype originated in a man aged 70-80 years in good health and CMV-seropositive. The sequencing sample was made of PBMCs. The chain couples TRBV7-9 to TRBJ2-3; the best D guess is TRBD1, with 6 bases matching. The bases read TGTGCCAGCAGCTTAACCAGGGGTCCAGATACGCAGTATTTT. This encodes CASSLTRGPDTQYF.